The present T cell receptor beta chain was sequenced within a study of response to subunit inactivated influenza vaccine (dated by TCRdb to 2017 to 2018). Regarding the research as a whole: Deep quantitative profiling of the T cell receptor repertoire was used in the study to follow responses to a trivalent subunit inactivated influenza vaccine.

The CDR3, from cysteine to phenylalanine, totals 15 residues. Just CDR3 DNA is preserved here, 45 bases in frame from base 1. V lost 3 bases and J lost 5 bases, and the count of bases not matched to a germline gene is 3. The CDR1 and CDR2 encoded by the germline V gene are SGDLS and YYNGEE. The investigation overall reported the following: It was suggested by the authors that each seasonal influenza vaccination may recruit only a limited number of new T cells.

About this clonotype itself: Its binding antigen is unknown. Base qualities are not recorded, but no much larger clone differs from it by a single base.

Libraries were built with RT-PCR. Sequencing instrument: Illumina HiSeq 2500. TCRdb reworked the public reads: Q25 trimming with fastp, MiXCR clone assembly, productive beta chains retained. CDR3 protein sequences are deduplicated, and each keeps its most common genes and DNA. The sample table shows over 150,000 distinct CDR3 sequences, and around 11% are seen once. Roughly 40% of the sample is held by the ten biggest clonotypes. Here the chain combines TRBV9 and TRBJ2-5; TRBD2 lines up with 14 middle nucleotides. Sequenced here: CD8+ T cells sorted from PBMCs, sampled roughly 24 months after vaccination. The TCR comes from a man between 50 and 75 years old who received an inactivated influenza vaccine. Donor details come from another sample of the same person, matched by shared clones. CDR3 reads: CASSGGLAGVETQYF. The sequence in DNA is TGTGCCAGCAGCGGGGGACTAGCGGGAGTTGAGACCCAGTACTTC.